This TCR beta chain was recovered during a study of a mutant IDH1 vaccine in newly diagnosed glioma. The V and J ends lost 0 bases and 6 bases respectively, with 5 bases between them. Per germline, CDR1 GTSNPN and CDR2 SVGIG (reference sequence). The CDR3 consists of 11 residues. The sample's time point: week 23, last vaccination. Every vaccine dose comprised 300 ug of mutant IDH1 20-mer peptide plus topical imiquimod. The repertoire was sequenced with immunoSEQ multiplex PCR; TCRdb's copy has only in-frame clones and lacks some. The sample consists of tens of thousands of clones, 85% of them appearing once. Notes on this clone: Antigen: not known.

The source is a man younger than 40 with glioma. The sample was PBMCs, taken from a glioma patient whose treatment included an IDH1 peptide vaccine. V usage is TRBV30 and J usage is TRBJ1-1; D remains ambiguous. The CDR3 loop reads CAWSVHSEAFF. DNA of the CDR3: TGTGCCTGGAGTGTACATTCTGAAGCTTTCTTT.